This T cell receptor (beta chain) comes out of a study of control samples from healthy donors and cancer patients. Some clones are missing from TCRdb's copy, which holds only in-frame ones; the method was immunoSEQ multiplex PCR. Found here are fewer than 25,000 clones, around 83% of them singletons; the top ten hold 27%. The count of this clone is one. V was pared by 3 bases and J by 3 bases, with 6 bases of the junction left unmatched. The CDR3 spans 16 residues. Germline V lookup: CDR1 SGDLS, CDR2 YYNGEE. The chain recombines TRBV9 with TRBJ2-7; 13 bases match TRBD2. This clonotype was sampled from a man aged 55 to 70 with head and neck cancer. Sequenced input: PBMCs. The CDR3 loop is CASSAGLAGVSYEQYF. DNA for the CDR3: TGTGCCAGCAGCGCCGGACTAGCGGGGGTGAGCTACGAGCAGTACTTC.